These 30 T cell receptor beta chains share one sample of origin, sequenced in a study of OX40 agonist ivuxolimab in advanced cancers. Measured with immunoSEQ multiplex PCR; TCRdb has only the in-frame clones, and not every one. Among about 48,000 clones listed, approximately 90% were seen once. The specimen was CD4+ or CD8+ T cells sorted from blood, collected in a trial of the OX40 agonist ivuxolimab. All receptors come from an adult with an advanced solid tumor such as melanoma, head and neck, liver or kidney cancer.

This clone appeared a single time. The chain couples TRBV6-1 to TRBJ2-5; D might be TRBD1 (6 bases). There are 13 residues in the CDR3. The germline V gene encodes CDR1 MNHNS and CDR2 SASEGT. Trimming cost V 5 bases and J 2 bases, with 9 bases left between them. The CDR3: CASSRDIQETQYF. CDR3 DNA: TGTGCCAGCAGTAGGGACATACAAGAGACCCAGTACTTC.

The chain has TRBV11-2 and TRBJ2-1, with TRBD2 matching 7 bases. The CDR3 contains 15 residues. The germline CDR1 and CDR2 sequences are SGHAT and FQNNGV. Trimming at V came to 1 base and at J to 5 bases, leaving 5 bases not matched to a gene. The CDR3 loop is CASSLGGGTNNEQFF. The CDR3 DNA reads as TGTGCCAGCAGCTTAGGGGGGGGTACCAACAATGAGCAGTTCTTC.

This chain connects TRBV7-6 to TRBJ1-3; tentatively, D is TRBD1 (6 bases). This CDR3 is built from 15 residues. Deletions cut 5 bases from V and 4 bases from J, with 15 bases between. CDR1 is SGHVS, CDR2 FNYEAQ, per germline. The CDR3 protein is CASSVGQGGGNTIYF. Written as DNA, the CDR3 is TGTGCCAGCAGCGTGGGACAAGGGGGAGGAAACACCATATATTTT.

This clone was seen a single time. The V and J genes are TRBV30 and TRBJ2-7, with D perhaps matching TRBD2 (7 bases). The CDR3 runs to 14 residues. Germline V gene sequence: CDR1 GTSNPN, CDR2 SVGIG (reference sequence). Trimming cost V 4 bases and J 1 base, with 14 bases left between them. In DNA, the CDR3 is TGTGCCTGGACTTACGGGGGGCCTTCCTACGAGCAGTACTTC. It is translated as CAWTYGGPSYEQYF.

This chain connects TRBV6-6 to TRBJ2-1, with D tentatively TRBD2 (6 bases). The CDR3 is made up of 14 amino acids. The germline V gene has CDR1 MNHNY and CDR2 SVGAGI (reference sequence). Trimming took 6 bases from V and 6 from J, leaving 15 bases between them. This CDR3 reads CASSPTRDSNEQFF. DNA for the CDR3: TGTGCCAGCAGCCCCACCCGGGACTCCAATGAGCAGTTCTTC.

This chain joins TRBV30 and TRBJ2-5; 7 bases map to TRBD1. Trimming cost V 4 bases and J 1 base; bases outside gene matches: 3. Germline CDR1 reads GTSNPN; CDR2 reads SVGIG (reference sequence). The CDR3 extends over 13 amino acids. The CDR3: CAWTGQSQETQYF. CDR3 DNA: TGTGCCTGGACGGGACAGTCCCAAGAGACCCAGTACTTC.

The rearrangement links TRBV19 to TRBJ2-1; 10 bases are a match to TRBD2. Trimming took 3 bases from V and 5 from J; bases not matched to a gene: 1. This CDR3 contains 14 residues. Per the germline V gene, CDR1 is LNHDA and CDR2 is SQIVND (reference sequence). The DNA of the CDR3 is TGTGCCAGTAGTATCGGACTAGCGGACAATGAGCAGTTCTTC. Translating gives CASSIGLADNEQFF.

This chain joins TRBV29-1 and TRBJ1-5; D is perhaps TRBD1 (5 bases). Trimming took 7 bases from V and 0 from J, leaving 13 bases between them. This CDR3 contains 14 residues. Germline V lookup: CDR1 SQVTM, CDR2 ANQGSEA. CDR3: CSASGLDSNQPQHF. The CDR3 DNA reads as TGCAGCGCATCGGGACTAGATAGCAATCAGCCCCAGCATTTT.

The chain couples TRBV6-1 to TRBJ2-7; no clear D gene. V gave up 0 bases and J gave up 2 bases, with 11 bases separating them. Germline V gives CDR1 MNHNS, CDR2 SASEGT. This CDR3 region has 15 residues. CDR3 nucleotide sequence: TGTGCCAGCAGTGAAGCGCTTCTACGGACCTACGAGCAGTACTTC. It is translated as CASSEALLRTYEQYF.

The chain recombines TRBV18 with TRBJ2-1, with no clear D. V was trimmed by 6 bases and J by 6 bases, leaving 15 bases between them. Germline lookup yields CDR1 KGHSH and CDR2 LQKENI. The length of the CDR3 is 14 residues. The CDR3 loop reads CASSLPTPPNEQFF. Here the CDR3 DNA reads TGTGCCAGCTCGCTGCCAACCCCTCCCAATGAGCAGTTCTTC.

This clone was seen once. The CDR3 nucleotides are TGTGCCAGTAGCAAAATCCTCGACTCCGGCAATCAGCCCCAGCATTTT. Its translation: CASSKILDSGNQPQHF. This chain connects TRBV19 to TRBJ1-5; no firm D call. The CDR3 length is 16 residues. Germline V gives CDR1 LNHDA, CDR2 SQIVND (reference sequence). Trimming shortened V by 6 bases and J by 2 bases, and 17 bases separated the two germline ends.

CDR3 residues: CASSVGLAGGPRPQFF. The CDR3 DNA is TGTGCCAGCAGCGTCGGACTAGCGGGAGGGCCGCGTCCGCAGTTCTTC. V usage is TRBV9 and J usage is TRBJ2-1; TRBD2 matches 15 bases. From germline, CDR1 is SGDLS and CDR2 YYNGEE. The CDR3 is 16 amino acids. V trimming: 2 bases; J trimming: 12 bases; junction bases outside the gene matches: 9.

This rearrangement joins TRBV5-4 to TRBJ2-3, with 8 bases that match TRBD1. V lost 4 bases, J lost 1 base, and 2 bases stayed unmatched. Looked up from germline, CDR1 is SGHNT and CDR2 is YYREEE (reference sequence). This CDR3 has 14 residues. The CDR3 nucleotides are TGTGCCAGCAGCCTGGACAGGGGCACAGATACGCAGTATTTT. Its translation is CASSLDRGTDTQYF.

This clone was observed a single time. This chain links TRBV19 with TRBJ1-2; 7 nucleotides match TRBD1. The CDR3 contains 14 residues. Per the germline V gene, CDR1 is LNHDA and CDR2 is SQIVND (reference sequence). V was clipped by 5 bases and J by 8 bases; unmatched bases: 11. CDR3 coding DNA: TGTGCCAGTAGTGGTACAGGGGCCCCATGGGGCTACACCTTC. It yields the protein CASSGTGAPWGYTF.

V usage is TRBV4-3 and J usage is TRBJ1-4, with 7 bases that match TRBD1. Germline CDR1 LGHNA, CDR2 YSLEER. CDR3 length: 16 residues. V shed 0 bases, J shed 10 bases, and the junction held 11 bases outside the gene matches. CDR3 sequence: CASSQDSIPGGGKLFF. The DNA of the CDR3 is TGCGCCAGCAGCCAAGACTCGATCCCAGGGGGGGGAAAACTGTTTTTT.

The genes are TRBV6-5 and TRBJ2-5; 8 bases line up with TRBD2. The CDR3 runs 16 residues. V gave up 2 bases and J gave up 5 bases; unmatched junction bases: 10. From germline, CDR1 is MNHEY and CDR2 SVGAGI. The CDR3 spells CASSYDRTSYSETQYF. CDR3 DNA sequence: TGTGCCAGCAGTTACGATCGGACTAGCTACAGCGAGACCCAGTACTTC.

This chain links TRBV19 with TRBJ1-1; D remains unclear. Germline CDR1 LNHDA, CDR2 SQIVND (reference sequence). Trimming stripped 6 bases from V and 11 bases from J, with 13 bases between. The CDR3 runs to 11 residues. The CDR3 DNA sequence: TGTGCCAGTAGGGACGTTCGGCGCGCTTTCTTT. Its translation: CASRDVRRAFF.

V and J are TRBV5-5 and TRBJ2-1; D is perhaps TRBD2 (5 bases). Trimming left V 2 bases short and J 0 bases short, with 15 bases between. Germline-derived CDR1 and CDR2 are SGHKS and YYEKEE (reference sequence). This CDR3 is built from 17 residues. The CDR3, as DNA: TGTGCCAGCAGCTTAAGGAGGCGGGCAAGCTCCTACAATGAGCAGTTCTTC. Its translation is CASSLRRRASSYNEQFF.

The chain joins TRBV5-6 to TRBJ2-2, with D perhaps TRBD2 (5 bases). Looked up from germline, CDR1 is SGHDT and CDR2 is YYEEEE. V lost 4 bases, J lost 1 base, and 14 bases lay in between. The CDR3 extends over 16 amino acids. CDR3 in amino acids: CASSQRETGNTGELFF. DNA of the CDR3: TGTGCCAGCAGCCAGAGGGAAACGGGGAACACCGGGGAGCTGTTTTTT.

The J gene is TRBJ1-4, the V gene TRBV6-6; TRBD1 agrees at 9 bases. Germline CDR1 MNHNY, CDR2 SVGAGI (reference sequence). The trim removed 6 bases at V and 8 bases at J, leaving 7 bases unmatched. The CDR3 length is 14 residues. CDR3 DNA: TGTGCCAGCAGCCGCCGGGACAGGGCCGAAAAACTGTTTTTT. It yields the protein CASSRRDRAEKLFF.

This clone showed up just once. The chain combines TRBV28 with TRBJ2-7; D gene unclear. V lost 2 bases and J lost 7, with 15 bases in between. The CDR3 spans 14 residues. Germline loops: CDR1 MDHEN, CDR2 SYDVKM. Written as DNA, the CDR3 is TGTGCCAGCAGTTTACTGGGGAAAAATGGGGAGCAGTACTTC. Its protein product is CASSLLGKNGEQYF.

CDR3 DNA: TGTGCCATCAGACGGACAGGGGAGTACGAGCAGTACTTC. This translates into CAIRRTGEYEQYF. The rearrangement links TRBV10-3 to TRBJ2-7, with 9 bases that match TRBD1. This CDR3 comprises 13 residues. In germline, CDR1 is ENHRY, CDR2 SYGVKD. With 6 bases clipped from V and 4 bases from J, the junction kept 4 bases outside the gene matches.

This clone has only one observation. The chain couples TRBV19 to TRBJ1-3; 7 bases fit TRBD1. CDR1 and CDR2 from the germline V gene are LNHDA and SQIVND (reference sequence). With V trimmed by 4 bases and J by 7 bases, 4 bases remained unmatched. CDR3 length: 13 amino acids. DNA for the CDR3: TGTGCCAGTAGTACGGGACAGTCGAACACCATATATTTT. Translating it yields CASSTGQSNTIYF.

The chain is built from TRBV11-2 and TRBJ2-1; TRBD1 matches 9 bases. This CDR3 has 15 residues. Germline V gene lookup returns CDR1 SGHAT and CDR2 FQNNGV. V shed 4 bases, J shed 1 base, and the junction held 2 bases outside the gene matches. CDR3 DNA: TGTGCCAGCAGCTCCGGACAGGGGTCCTACAATGAGCAGTTCTTC. Translated: CASSSGQGSYNEQFF.

V is TRBV7-8 and J is TRBJ1-1; unclear D gene. V lost 1 base and J 1 base, leaving 4 bases between the germline ends. CDR1 and CDR2 from the germline V gene are SGHVS and FQNEAQ. This CDR3 has 13 amino acids. As DNA, the CDR3 is TGTGCCAGCAGCTTAGTGGGGAACACTGAAGCTTTCTTT. This gives the protein CASSLVGNTEAFF.

The genes are TRBV28 and TRBJ1-2; D is ambiguous. Trimming left V 4 bases short and J 4 bases short, with 10 bases between. Germline V gene data show CDR1 as MDHEN and CDR2 as SYDVKM. There are 13 residues in the CDR3. The CDR3 DNA sequence: TGTGCCAGCAGTTCCTCCCCTATCTATGGCTACACCTTC. Amino acids: CASSSSPIYGYTF.

The chain combines TRBV13 with TRBJ2-2; D is possibly TRBD2 (6 bases). CDR1 PRHDT and CDR2 FYEKMQ come from the germline V gene (reference sequence). Trimming cost V 1 base and J 2 bases, with 11 bases left between them. This CDR3 contains 16 residues. The CDR3 DNA is TGTGCCAGCAGCTTAGTTGGGCGGGGAAACACCGGGGAGCTGTTTTTT. It codes for CASSLVGRGNTGELFF.

The table lists this clone with a count of one. V is TRBV10-1 and J is TRBJ2-3; 10 bases are shared with TRBD2. There are 17 residues in the CDR3. The germline V gene encodes CDR1 WNHNN and CDR2 SYGVQD (reference sequence). Trimming took 0 bases from V and 6 from J; bases not matched to a gene: 9. CDR3 sequence reads: CASSESRLAGVLDTQYF. The DNA of the CDR3 is TGCGCCAGCAGTGAGTCGCGGCTAGCGGGAGTTTTGGATACGCAGTATTTT.

CDR3 region: CASSFLLAARNEQFF. The CDR3 DNA is TGTGCCAGCAGCTTTTTGCTAGCGGCCCGTAATGAGCAGTTCTTC. V usage is TRBV5-6 and J usage is TRBJ2-1, with 7 positions matching TRBD2. CDR3 length: 15 amino acids. J lost 7 bases, V lost 2 bases, and 9 bases had no gene match. Germline V gene lookup returns CDR1 SGHDT and CDR2 YYEEEE.

The chain has TRBV29-1 and TRBJ2-7; 10 nucleotides line up with TRBD1. Germline V lookup: CDR1 SQVTM, CDR2 ANQGSEA. CDR3 length: 13 residues. This chain's CDR3 is CSFTGTGVGEQYF. In DNA form, the CDR3 reads TGCAGTTTTACCGGGACAGGGGTGGGGGAGCAGTACTTC.